This T cell receptor (beta chain) originates from a study of blood T cell repertoires in COVID-19. Germline-derived CDR1 and CDR2 are WNHNN and SYGVQD (reference sequence). This CDR3 is 19 amino acids long. V lost 7 bases, J lost 4 bases, and 15 bases stayed unmatched. Assay used: immunoSEQ multiplex PCR; TCRdb lists only in-frame clones, some missing. The sample shows roughly 70,000 clones, around 80% of them seen only once. The sample comprised peripheral blood. The clonotype was recovered from a human donor in a cohort sampled during active COVID-19. This chain uses TRBV10-1 with TRBJ2-1; TRBD2 agrees at 14 bases. This chain's CDR3 is CASTGLAGEPAQEYNEQFF. The CDR3 DNA reads as TGCGCCAGCACGGGACTAGCGGGAGAACCGGCCCAGGAGTACAATGAGCAGTTCTTC.